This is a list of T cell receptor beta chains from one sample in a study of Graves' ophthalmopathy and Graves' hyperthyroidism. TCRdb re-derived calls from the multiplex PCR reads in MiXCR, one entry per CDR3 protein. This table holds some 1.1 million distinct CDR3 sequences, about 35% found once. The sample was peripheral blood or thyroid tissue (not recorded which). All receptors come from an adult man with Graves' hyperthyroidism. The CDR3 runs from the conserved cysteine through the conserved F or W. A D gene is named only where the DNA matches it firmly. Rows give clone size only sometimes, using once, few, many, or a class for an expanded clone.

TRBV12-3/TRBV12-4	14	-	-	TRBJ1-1	TGTGCCAGCAGTTTAGCGGTGGGGGGGACTGAAGCTTTCTTT	CASSLAVGGTEAFF
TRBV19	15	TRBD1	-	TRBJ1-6	TGTGCCAGTAGGTCCGCTGGACAGGCCAATTCACCCCTCCACTTT	CASRSAGQANSPLHF
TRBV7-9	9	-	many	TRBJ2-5	TGTGCCAGCAGCCCCCGTCGAAACTTC	CASSPRRNF
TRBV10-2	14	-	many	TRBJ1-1	TGCGCCAGCACCCGGACCGCGGCCTGGACGGAAGCTTTCTTT	CASTRTAAWTEAFF
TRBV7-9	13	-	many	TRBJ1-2	TGTGCCAGCAGCTATCAGGGGCACTATGGCTACACCTTC	CASSYQGHYGYTF
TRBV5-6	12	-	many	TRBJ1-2	TGTGCCAGCAGCAGGACGGAATATGGCTACACCTTC	CASSRTEYGYTF
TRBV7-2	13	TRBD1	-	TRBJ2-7	TGTGCCAGCATGACAGGGGGAGTCTACGAGCAGTACTTC	CASMTGGVYEQYF
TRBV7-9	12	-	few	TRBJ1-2	TGTGCCAGCAGCTTAGACGGTAGGGGCTACACCTTC	CASSLDGRGYTF
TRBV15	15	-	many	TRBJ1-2	TGTGCCACCAGCAGAGAGGGACAACGGTCAATCGGCTACACCTTC	CATSREGQRSIGYTF
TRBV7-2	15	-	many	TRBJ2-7	TGTGCCAGCAGCCCAACACGGGGGCAGTCCTACGAGCAGTACTTC	CASSPTRGQSYEQYF
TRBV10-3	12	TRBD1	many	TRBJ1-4	TGTGCCATCGGAGGGACAGATGAAAAACTGTTTTTT	CAIGGTDEKLFF
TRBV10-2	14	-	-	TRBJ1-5	TGCGCCAGCAGTTCCCAGGGGCACGATCAGCCCCAGCATTTT	CASSSQGHDQPQHF
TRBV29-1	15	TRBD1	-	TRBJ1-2	TGCAGCTTCGAGGAACGGACAGGAGCTAACTATGGCTACACCTTC	CSFEERTGANYGYTF
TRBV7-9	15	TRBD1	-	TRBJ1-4	TGTGCCAGCAGCCAAGGGACAGGGGGCGCGGAAATACTGTTTTTT	CASSQGTGGAEILFF
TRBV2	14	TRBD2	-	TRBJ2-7	TGTGCCGTTCCAAGGACTAGCGGGGGCTACGAGCAGTACTTC	CAVPRTSGGYEQYF
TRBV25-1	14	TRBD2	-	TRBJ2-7	TGTACCAGCAGTGAAGTGGGAGGGCCCCACGAGCAGTACTTC	CTSSEVGGPHEQYF